The clone carrying this T cell receptor beta chain came up many times. The antigen is unknown. This sample is drawn from a study of T cells after yellow fever vaccination. General observations from the study: Abundant bulk-population clonotypes could contaminate the FACS-sorted repertoires.

TCRdb itself ran the 5' RACE reads through MiXCR, one entry per CDR3 protein. The sample holds over 300,000 distinct CDR3 sequences; about 4% are singletons and the top ten take approximately 23%. The germline V gene encodes CDR1 SGHRS and CDR2 YFSETQ. This CDR3 spans 14 amino acids. Trimming shortened V by 7 bases and J by 5 bases, and 17 bases separated the two germline ends. The sequence was collected from a man aged 18 to 29 who received the YFV17D yellow fever vaccine. This chain connects TRBV5-1 to TRBJ2-3; possibly TRBD2 for D (5 bases). The sample consisted of PBMCs, taken 5 days after the yellow fever booster vaccination. The chain's CDR3 is CASAAPEEGDTQYF. CDR3 coding DNA: TGCGCCAGCGCGGCGCCCGAAGAGGGAGATACGCAGTATTTT.